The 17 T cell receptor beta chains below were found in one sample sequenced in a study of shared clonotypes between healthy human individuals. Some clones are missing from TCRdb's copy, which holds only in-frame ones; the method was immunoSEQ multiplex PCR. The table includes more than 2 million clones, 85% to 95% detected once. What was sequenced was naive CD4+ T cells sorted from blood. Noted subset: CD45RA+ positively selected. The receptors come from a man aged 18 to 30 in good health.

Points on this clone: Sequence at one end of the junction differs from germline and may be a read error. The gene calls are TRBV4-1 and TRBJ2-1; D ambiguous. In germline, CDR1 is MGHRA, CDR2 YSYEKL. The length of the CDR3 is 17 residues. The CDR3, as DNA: TGCGCCAGCAGCCAATCTCCCTTCCCACCCTCCGACAATGAGCAGTTCTTC. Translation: CASSQSPFPPSDNEQFF.

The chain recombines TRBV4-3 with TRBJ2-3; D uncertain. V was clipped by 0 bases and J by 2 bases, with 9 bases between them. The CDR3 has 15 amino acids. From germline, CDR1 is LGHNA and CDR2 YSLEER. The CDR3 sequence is CASSQESGNTDTQYF. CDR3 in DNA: TGCGCCAGCAGCCAAGAGAGTGGAAACACAGATACGCAGTATTTT.

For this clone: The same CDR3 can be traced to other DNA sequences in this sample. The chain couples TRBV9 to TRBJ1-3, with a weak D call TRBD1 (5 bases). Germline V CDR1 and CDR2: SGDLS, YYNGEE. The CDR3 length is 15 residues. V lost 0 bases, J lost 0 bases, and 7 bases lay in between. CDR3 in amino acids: CASSVEGNSGNTIYF. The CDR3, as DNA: TGTGCCAGCAGCGTAGAGGGGAACTCTGGAAACACCATATATTTT.

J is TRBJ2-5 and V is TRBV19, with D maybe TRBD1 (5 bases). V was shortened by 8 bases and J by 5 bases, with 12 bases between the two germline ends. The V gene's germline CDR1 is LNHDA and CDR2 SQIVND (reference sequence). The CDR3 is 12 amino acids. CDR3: CASQGIRETQYF. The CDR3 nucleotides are TGTGCCAGTCAGGGTATACGGGAGACCCAGTACTTC. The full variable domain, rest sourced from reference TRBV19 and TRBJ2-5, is DGGITQSPKYLFRKEGQNVTLSCEQNLNHDAMYWYRQDPGQGLRLIYYSQIVNDFQKGDIAEGYSVSREKKESFPLTVTSAQKNPTAFYLCASQGIRETQYFGPGTRLLVL.

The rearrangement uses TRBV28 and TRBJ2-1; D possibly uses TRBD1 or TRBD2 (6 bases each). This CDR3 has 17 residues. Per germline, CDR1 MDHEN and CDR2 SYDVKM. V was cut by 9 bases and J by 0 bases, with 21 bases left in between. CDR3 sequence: CASEIRGLRISYNEQFF. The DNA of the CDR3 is TGTGCCAGTGAAATCAGGGGACTGCGGATCTCCTACAATGAGCAGTTCTTC.

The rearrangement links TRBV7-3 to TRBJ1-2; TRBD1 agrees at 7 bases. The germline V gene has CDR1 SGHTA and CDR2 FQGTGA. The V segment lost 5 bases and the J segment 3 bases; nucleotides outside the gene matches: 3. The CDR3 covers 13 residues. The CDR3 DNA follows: TGTGCCAGCAGCCTCGGGACAGACTATGGCTACACCTTC. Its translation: CASSLGTDYGYTF. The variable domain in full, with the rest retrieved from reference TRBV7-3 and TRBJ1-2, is GAGVSQTPSNKVTEKGKYVELRCDPISGHTALYWYRQSLGQGPEFLIYFQGTGAADDSGLPNDRFFAVRPEGSVSTLKIQRTERGDSAVYLCASSLGTDYGYTFGSGTRLTVV.

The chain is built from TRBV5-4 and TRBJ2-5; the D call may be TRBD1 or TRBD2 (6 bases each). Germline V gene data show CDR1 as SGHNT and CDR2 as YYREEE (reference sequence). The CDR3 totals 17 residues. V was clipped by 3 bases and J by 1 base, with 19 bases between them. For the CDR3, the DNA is TGTGCCAGCAGCTCCGCGGGGCAGGGGATTATCCAAGAGACCCAGTACTTC. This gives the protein CASSSAGQGIIQETQYF.

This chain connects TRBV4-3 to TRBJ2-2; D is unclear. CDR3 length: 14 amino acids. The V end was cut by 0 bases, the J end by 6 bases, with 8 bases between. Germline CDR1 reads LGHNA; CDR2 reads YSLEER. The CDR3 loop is CASSQDVGPGELFF. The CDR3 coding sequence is TGCGCCAGCAGCCAAGATGTGGGCCCCGGGGAGCTGTTTTTT.

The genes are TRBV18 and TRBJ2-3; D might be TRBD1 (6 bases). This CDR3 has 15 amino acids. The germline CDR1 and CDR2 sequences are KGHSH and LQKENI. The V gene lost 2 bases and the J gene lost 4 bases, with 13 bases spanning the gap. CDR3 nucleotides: TGTGCCAGCTCACCAGTGATACAGGGCGCAGATACGCAGTATTTT. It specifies CASSPVIQGADTQYF.

The CDR3 DNA is TGTGCCAGCAGCGGGACTAGCGGGGAGCGCGTCAATGAGCAGTTCTTC. This gives the protein CASSGTSGERVNEQFF. The chain links TRBV9 to TRBJ2-1; 12 bases fit TRBD2. The CDR3 has 16 residues. From germline, CDR1 is SGDLS and CDR2 YYNGEE. V lost 3 bases, J lost 6 bases, and 7 bases stayed unmatched.

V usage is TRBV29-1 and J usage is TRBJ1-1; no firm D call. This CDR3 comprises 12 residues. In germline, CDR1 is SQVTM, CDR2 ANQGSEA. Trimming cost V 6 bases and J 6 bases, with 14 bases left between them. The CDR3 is CSVVDLNPEAFF. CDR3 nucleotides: TGCAGCGTCGTCGACTTAAACCCTGAAGCTTTCTTT. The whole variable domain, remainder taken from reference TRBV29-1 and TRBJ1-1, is SAVISQKPSRDICQRGTSLTIQCQVDSQVTMMFWYRQQPGQSLTLIATANQGSEATYESGFVIDKFPISRPNLTFSTLTVSNMSPEDSSIYLCSVVDLNPEAFFGQGTRLTVV.

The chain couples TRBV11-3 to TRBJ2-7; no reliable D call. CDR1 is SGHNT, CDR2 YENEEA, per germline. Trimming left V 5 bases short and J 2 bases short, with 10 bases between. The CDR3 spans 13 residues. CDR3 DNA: TGTGCCAGCAGCCCCCTCAGGCCCTACGAGCAGTACTTC. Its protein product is CASSPLRPYEQYF.

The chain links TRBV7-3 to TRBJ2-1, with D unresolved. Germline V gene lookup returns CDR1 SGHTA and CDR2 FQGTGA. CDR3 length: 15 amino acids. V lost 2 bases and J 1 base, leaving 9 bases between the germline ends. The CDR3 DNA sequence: TGTGCCAGCAGCTTACGCGGCGAGTCCTACAATGAGCAGTTCTTC. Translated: CASSLRGESYNEQFF.

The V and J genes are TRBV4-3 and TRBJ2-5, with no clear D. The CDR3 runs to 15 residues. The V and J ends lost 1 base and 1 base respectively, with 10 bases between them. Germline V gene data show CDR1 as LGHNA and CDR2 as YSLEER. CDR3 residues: CASSQALGLQETQYF. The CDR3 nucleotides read TGCGCCAGCAGCCAAGCTCTCGGGCTCCAAGAGACCCAGTACTTC.

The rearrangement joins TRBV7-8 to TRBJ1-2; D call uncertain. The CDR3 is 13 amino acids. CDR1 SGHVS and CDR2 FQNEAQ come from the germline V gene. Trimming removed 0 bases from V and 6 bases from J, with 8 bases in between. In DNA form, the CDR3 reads TGTGCCAGCAGCTTAGCGAAGGGAGATGGCTACACCTTC. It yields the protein CASSLAKGDGYTF.

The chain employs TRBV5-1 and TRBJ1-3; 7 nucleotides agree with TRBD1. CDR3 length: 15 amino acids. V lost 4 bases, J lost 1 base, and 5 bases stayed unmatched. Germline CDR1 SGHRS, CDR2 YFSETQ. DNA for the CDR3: TGCGCCAGCAGCGCAGGGACAGCTTCTGGAAACACCATATATTTT. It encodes CASSAGTASGNTIYF.

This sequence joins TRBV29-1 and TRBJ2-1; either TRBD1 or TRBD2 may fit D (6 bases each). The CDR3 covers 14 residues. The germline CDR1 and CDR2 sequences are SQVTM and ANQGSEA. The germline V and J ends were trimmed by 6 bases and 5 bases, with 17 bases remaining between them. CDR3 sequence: CSVTRGGGNNEQFF. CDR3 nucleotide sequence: TGCAGCGTCACCAGAGGGGGAGGAAACAATGAGCAGTTCTTC.